This paragraph reports one T cell receptor (beta chain). The record originates from a study of control samples from healthy donors and cancer patients. The CDR3 consists of 14 residues. The V and J ends lost 7 bases and 1 base respectively, with 15 bases between them. Looked up from germline, CDR1 is SGDLS and CDR2 is YYNGEE. TCRdb keeps only in-frame clones here, not all; method: immunoSEQ multiplex PCR. The data show some 79,000 clones, approximately 93% seen once. The sample comprised PBMCs. The chain has TRBV9 and TRBJ2-7, with a possible D match to TRBD1 (6 bases). This TCR derives from a woman aged 40 to 55 with lung cancer. The DNA of the CDR3 is TGTGCCAGCGGAGACAGGTCGAATTCCTACGAGCAGTACTTC. The encoded protein is CASGDRSNSYEQYF.